Following are 2 T cell receptor gamma chains from one sample sequenced in a study of Vδ1+ human thymocytes. Study-wide findings and caveats: Highly polyclonal TRG and TRD repertoires with Gaussian CDR3 length distributions appeared in thymus.

The template was reverse-transcribed extracted RNA. Multiplex PCR used pooled V-gene forward primers and a constant-region reverse primer to amplify CDR3s. TCRdb applied CATT to the multiplex PCR reads for clone calling. The repertoire has 9,000 to 13,000 gamma-chain clones, around 40% of them found once; the top ten carry 2%. Their cognate antigens are unknown. Source material: Vdelta1+ gamma-delta thymocytes from the thymus. As to subset: FACS-sorted CD3+ TCRalphabeta- TCRVdelta1+ TCRVdelta2- thymocytes. Receptors were obtained from a boy less than two years old who had congenital heart surgery.

This clone appeared a few times. The chain links TRGV9 to TRGJ1 or TRGJ2. CDR3 length: 13 amino acids. Germline trimming cut 2 bases from V and 6 bases from J; bases unmatched to any gene: 7. CDR1 and CDR2 from the germline V gene are GITISATS and ISYDGTV (reference sequence). CDR3 region: CALWEAGRYKKLF. The CDR3 DNA reads as TGTGCCTTGTGGGAGGCGGGACGTTATAAGAAACTCTTT.

In its sample, this clone was seen a few times. J is TRGJ1 or TRGJ2 and V is TRGV9. Germline CDR1 and CDR2: GITISATS and ISYDGTV (reference sequence). This CDR3 spans 11 amino acids. The V segment lost 4 bases and the J segment 7 bases; nucleotides outside the gene matches: 4. The CDR3 DNA follows: TGTGCCTTGTGGGAACCCTATAAGAAACTCTTT. Translation: CALWEPYKKLF.